This section outlines one T cell receptor beta chain sequence together with its context. Its antigen is unidentified. Sorting of CD4+ naive, central memory, regulatory and stem cell-like memory cells was performed via CD45RO/CCR7/CD25/CD127/CD95/CD27. The authors reverse transcribed all of the isolated RNA, so sequencing captured expressed TCRB transcripts. The method was immunoSEQ multiplex PCR; TCRdb's version includes in-frame clones alone and lacks a portion of them. This table has about 740,000 clones, under 15% appearing once. Trimming removed 6 bases from V and 7 bases from J, with 18 bases in between. The CDR3 is made up of 14 amino acids. Per the germline V gene, CDR1 is MNHNS and CDR2 is SASEGT. The sample is drawn from a study of beta chain features in type 1 diabetes. On the study more broadly: Cell yields, age and gender were similar between patients and healthy donors. The study's findings and limits: Within each of all four CD4+ subsets, Type 1 diabetes patients had TCRB CDR3s that were moderately but significantly shorter. There were fewer insertions and more deletions at the VDJ junctions of type 1 diabetes patients.

This chain joins TRBV6-1 and TRBJ1-1; no reliable D call. Input material: naive CD4+ T cells from blood. The TCR originated in a man aged 18-30 years with type 1 diabetes. CDR3 DNA: TGTGCCAGCAGAAAGGAGATCTTCGGGAGTGAAGCTTTCTTT. It encodes CASRKEIFGSEAFF.